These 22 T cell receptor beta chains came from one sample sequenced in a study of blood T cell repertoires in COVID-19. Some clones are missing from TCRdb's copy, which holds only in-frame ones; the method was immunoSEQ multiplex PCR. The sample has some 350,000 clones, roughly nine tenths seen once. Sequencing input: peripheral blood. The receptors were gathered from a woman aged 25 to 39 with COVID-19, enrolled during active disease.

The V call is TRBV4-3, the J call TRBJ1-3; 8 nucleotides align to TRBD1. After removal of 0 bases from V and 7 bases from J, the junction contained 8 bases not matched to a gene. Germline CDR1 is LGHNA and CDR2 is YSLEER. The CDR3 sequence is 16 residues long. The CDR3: CASSQDSRQGINTIYF. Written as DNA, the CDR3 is TGCGCCAGCAGCCAAGACTCCCGACAGGGGATCAACACCATATATTTT.

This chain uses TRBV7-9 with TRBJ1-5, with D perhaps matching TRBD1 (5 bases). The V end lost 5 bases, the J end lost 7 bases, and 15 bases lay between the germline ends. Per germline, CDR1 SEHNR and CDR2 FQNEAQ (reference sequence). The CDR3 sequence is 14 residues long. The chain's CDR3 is CASSDSRAWQPQHF. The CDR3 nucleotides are TGTGCCAGCAGCGACAGCAGGGCCTGGCAGCCCCAGCATTTT.

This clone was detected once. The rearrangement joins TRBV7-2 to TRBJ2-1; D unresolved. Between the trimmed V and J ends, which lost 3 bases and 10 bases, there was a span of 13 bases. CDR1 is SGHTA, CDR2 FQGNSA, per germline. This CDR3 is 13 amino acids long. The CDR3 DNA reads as TGTGCCAGCAGCTTCGAGGCTTTAGGAGAGCAGTTCTTC. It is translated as CASSFEALGEQFF.

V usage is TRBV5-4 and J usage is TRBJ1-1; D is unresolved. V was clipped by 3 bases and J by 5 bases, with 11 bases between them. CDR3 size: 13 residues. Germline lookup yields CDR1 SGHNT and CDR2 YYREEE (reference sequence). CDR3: CASSSDGGTEAFF. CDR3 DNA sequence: TGTGCCAGCAGCTCGGACGGCGGGACTGAAGCTTTCTTT.

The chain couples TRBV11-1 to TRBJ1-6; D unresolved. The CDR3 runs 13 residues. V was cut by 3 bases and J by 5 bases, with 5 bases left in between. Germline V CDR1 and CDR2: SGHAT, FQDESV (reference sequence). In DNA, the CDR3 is TGTGCCAGCAGCTTCTATGATAATTCACCCCTCCACTTT. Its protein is CASSFYDNSPLHF. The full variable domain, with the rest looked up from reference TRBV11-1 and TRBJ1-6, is EAEVAQSPRYKITEKSQAVAFWCDPISGHATLYWYRQILGQGPELLVQFQDESVVDDSQLPKDRFSAERLKGVDSTLKIQPAELGDSAMYLCASSFYDNSPLHFGNGTRLTVT.

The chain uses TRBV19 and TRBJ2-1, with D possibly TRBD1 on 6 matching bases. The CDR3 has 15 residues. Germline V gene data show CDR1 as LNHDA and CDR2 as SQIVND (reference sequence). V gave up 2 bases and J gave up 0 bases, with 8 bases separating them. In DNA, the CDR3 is TGTGCCAGTAGTATAAGGGGGAGCTCCTACAATGAGCAGTTCTTC. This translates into CASSIRGSSYNEQFF.

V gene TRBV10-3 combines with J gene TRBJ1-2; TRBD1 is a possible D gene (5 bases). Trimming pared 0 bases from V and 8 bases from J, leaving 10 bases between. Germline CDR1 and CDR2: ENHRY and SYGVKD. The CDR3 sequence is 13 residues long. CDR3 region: CAISESKGEGYTF. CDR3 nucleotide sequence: TGTGCCATCAGTGAGTCGAAAGGGGAAGGCTACACCTTC.

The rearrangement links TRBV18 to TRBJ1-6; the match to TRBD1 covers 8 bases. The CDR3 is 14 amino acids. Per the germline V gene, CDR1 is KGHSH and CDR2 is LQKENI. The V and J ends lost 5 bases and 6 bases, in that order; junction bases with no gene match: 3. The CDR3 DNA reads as TGTGCCAGCTCATCAGGACAGGGTAATTCACCCCTCCACTTT. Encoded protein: CASSSGQGNSPLHF.

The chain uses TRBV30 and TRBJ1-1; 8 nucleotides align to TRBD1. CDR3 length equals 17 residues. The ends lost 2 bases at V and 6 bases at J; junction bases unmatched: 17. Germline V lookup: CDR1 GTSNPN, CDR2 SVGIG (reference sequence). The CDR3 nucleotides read TGTGCCTGGAGTCGTAGCATCAGGGGGCGGTTCCCAGCTGAAGCTTTCTTT. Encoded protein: CAWSRSIRGRFPAEAFF.

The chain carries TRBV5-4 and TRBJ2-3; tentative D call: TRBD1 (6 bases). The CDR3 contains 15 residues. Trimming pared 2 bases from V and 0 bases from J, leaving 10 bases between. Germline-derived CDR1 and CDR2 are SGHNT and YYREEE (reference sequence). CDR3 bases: TGTGCCAGCAGCTTCAGACAGGCTAGCACAGATACGCAGTATTTT. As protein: CASSFRQASTDTQYF.

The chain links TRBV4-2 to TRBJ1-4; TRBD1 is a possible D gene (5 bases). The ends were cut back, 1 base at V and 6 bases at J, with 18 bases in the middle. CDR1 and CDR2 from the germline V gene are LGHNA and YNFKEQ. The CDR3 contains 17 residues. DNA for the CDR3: TGTGCCAGCAGCCAAGTAAACGGAAGACAGTTTGATGAAAAACTGTTTTTT. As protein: CASSQVNGRQFDEKLFF.

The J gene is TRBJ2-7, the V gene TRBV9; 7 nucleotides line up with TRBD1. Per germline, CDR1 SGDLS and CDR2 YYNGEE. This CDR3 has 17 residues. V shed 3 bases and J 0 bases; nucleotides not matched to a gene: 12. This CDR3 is CASSGLSSTGSSYEQYF. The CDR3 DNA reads TGTGCCAGCAGCGGCCTATCGTCGACAGGGAGCTCCTACGAGCAGTACTTC.

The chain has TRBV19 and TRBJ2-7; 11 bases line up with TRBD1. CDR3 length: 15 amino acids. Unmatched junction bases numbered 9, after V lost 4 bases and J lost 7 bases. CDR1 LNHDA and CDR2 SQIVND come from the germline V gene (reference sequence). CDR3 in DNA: TGTGCCAGTAGTACCAGGACAGGGGGCGCGGATGAGCAGTACTTC. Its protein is CASSTRTGGADEQYF.

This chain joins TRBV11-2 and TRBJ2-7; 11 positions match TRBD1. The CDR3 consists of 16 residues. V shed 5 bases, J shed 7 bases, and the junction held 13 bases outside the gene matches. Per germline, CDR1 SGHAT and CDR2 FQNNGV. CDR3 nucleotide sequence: TGTGCCAGCAGCCCCCAAAGGGGGGGACAGGGGGGGGAGCAGTACTTC. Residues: CASSPQRGGQGGEQYF.

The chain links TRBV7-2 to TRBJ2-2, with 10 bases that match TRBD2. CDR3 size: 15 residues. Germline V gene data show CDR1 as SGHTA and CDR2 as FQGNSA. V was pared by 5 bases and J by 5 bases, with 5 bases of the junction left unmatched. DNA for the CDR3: TGTGCCAGCAGCGTTCTAGCGGGAGAGACCGGGGAGCTGTTTTTT. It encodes CASSVLAGETGELFF. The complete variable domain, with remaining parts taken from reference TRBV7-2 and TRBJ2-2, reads GAGVSQSPSNKVTEKGKDVELRCDPISGHTALYWYRQSLGQGLEFLIYFQGNSAPDKSGLPSDRFSAERTGGSVSTLTIQRTQQEDSAVYLCASSVLAGETGELFFGEGSRLTVL.

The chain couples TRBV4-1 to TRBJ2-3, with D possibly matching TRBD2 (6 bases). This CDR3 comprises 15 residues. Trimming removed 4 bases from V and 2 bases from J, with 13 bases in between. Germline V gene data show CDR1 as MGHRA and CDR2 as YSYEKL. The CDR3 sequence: CASSLLPGATDTQYF. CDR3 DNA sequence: TGCGCCAGCAGCCTGCTTCCGGGAGCCACAGATACGCAGTATTTT.

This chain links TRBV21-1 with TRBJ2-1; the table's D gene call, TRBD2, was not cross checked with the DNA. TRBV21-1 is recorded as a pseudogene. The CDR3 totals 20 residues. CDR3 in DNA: TGTGCCAGCAGCCTGAAAAGGTTCGGGACTAGCGGGAGCTCCTACAATGAGCAGTTCTTC. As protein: CASSLKRFGTSGSSYNEQFF.

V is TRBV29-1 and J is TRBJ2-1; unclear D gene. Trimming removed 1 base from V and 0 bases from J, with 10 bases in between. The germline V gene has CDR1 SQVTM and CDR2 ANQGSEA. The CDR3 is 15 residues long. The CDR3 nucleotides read TGCAGCGTTGAAGGCTCCTCGGGCTCCTACAATGAGCAGTTCTTC. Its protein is CSVEGSSGSYNEQFF.

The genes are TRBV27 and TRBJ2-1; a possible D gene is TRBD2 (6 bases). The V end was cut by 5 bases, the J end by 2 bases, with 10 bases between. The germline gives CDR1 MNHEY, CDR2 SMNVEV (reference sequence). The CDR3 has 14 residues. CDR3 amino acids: CASSRAGTYNEQFF. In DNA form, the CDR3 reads TGTGCCAGCAGTCGTGCGGGAACCTACAATGAGCAGTTCTTC.

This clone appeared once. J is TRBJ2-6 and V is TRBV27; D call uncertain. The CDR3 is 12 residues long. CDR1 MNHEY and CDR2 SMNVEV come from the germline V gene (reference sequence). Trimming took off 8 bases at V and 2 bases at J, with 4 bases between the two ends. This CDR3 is CASGTGANVLTF. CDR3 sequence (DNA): TGTGCCAGCGGCACTGGGGCCAACGTCCTGACTTTC.

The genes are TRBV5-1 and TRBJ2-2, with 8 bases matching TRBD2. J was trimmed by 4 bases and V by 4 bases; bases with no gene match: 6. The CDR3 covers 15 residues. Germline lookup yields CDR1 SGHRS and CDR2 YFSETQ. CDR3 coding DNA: TGCGCCAGCAGCATTAGCGGGGTGCTCACCGGGGAGCTGTTTTTT. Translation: CASSISGVLTGELFF. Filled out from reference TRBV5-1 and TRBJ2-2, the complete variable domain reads KAGVTQTPRYLIKTRGQQVTLSCSPISGHRSVSWYQQTPGQGLQFLFEYFSETQRNKGNFPGRFSGRQFSNSRSEMNVSTLELGDSALYLCASSISGVLTGELFFGEGSRLTVL.

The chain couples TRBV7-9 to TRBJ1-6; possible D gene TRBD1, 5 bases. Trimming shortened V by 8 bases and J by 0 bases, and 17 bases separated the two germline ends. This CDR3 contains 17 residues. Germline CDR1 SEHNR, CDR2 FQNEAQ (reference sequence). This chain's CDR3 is CASESGGGVSYNSPLHF. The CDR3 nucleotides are TGTGCCAGCGAATCCGGCGGAGGGGTCTCCTATAATTCACCCCTCCACTTT. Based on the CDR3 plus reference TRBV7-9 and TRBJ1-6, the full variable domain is DTGVSQNPRHKITKRGQNVTFRCDPISEHNRLYWYRQTLGQGPEFLTYFQNEAQLEKSRLLSDRFSAERPKGSFSTLEIQRTEQGDSAMYLCASESGGGVSYNSPLHFGNGTRLTVT.